This T cell receptor (beta chain) is from a study of blood T cell repertoires in COVID-19 (dated by TCRdb to the early 2020s). Concerning the study at large: Collaborator samples came from the United States, Italy and Spain and covered acute and convalescent phases of COVID-19. The prospective study material was composed of cDNA or gDNA derived from T cells, B-cell-depleted T cells, or PBMCs. The dataset comprised deeply sampled blood TCRbeta repertoires from subjects exposed to, actively infected with, or recovered from COVID-19. The repertoires were released in a freely available public database intended as a resource for research on the immune response to SARS-CoV-2. The samples were drawn from two sources: the first 160 participants of the ongoing ImmuneRACE study, and fewer than 1,500 subjects contributed by 6 global collaborators. The sample metadata nearly always contained a de-identified subject ID, COVID-19 status, age in years and sex. Where HLA class I and class II types were available, the types were taken from metadata supplied by the sample provider, not from assay-based typing. General study outcomes and caveats: The amount of clinical and demographic metadata varied by source and participant and was provided uncurated.

Notes on this clone: Its antigen specificity is not known. No qualities accompany the bases; no much larger clone lies one base away.

Participants in the prospective study were aged 18 to 89 years, lived in more than 20 United States geographic areas, and enrolled through a virtual design. Cohort assignment in the prospective study relied on participant-reported clinical history from a screening survey and a study questionnaire. For ImmuneRACE Cohort 3, a participant was defined as recovered based on two consecutive negative NP/OP PCR tests, clearance by a healthcare professional, or resolution of symptoms. In the prospective study, whole blood, serum and a nasopharyngeal or oropharyngeal swab were collected from each participant by mobile phlebotomists. Prospective study participants could optionally give additional blood draws and questionnaires over an approximately two-month period. Blood samples from the prospective study were shipped frozen or at room temperature prior to DNA extraction. TCRbeta CDR3 regions were amplified from genomic DNA using the immunoSEQ Assay, a bias-controlled multiplex PCR. The original pipeline was this. The number of nucleated cells in each sample was estimated by amplification of reference gene primers within the assay. To quantify the absolute abundance of each unique TCRbeta CDR3 rearrangement, sequence reads were collapsed and filtered. For each sample, productive Simpson clonality was calculated as the square root of Simpson's diversity index across productive rearrangements. TCRdb stores this immuneACCESS table with in-frame sequences only. Part of the clones is absent; in the studies checked, under half of the shortfall reflects unresolved V genes, and no reason is known for the rest. V and J calls and clone size are given by that table; D and trimming were obtained from the DNA. The sample table contains about 330,000 clones; only one count was recorded for roughly nine tenths of them. The ten largest clones represent approximately 17% of the sample.

This receptor was obtained from a woman in her twenties or thirties who had recovered from COVID-19. Sequencing used PBMCs or T cells enriched from blood (not recorded which).

This receptor carries the CDR3 CSVAPRVDQPQHF. Read as DNA, the sequence is TGCAGCGTTGCCCCGAGGGTAGATCAGCCCCAGCATTTT. The chain links TRBV29-1 with TRBJ1-5, with the D gene not clear enough to name. For CDR1 and CDR2, the germline V gene lists SQVTM and ANQGSEA. The CDR3 holds 13 amino acids from the cysteine to the phenylalanine. Only the CDR3 part of the read is kept: 39 bases, read in frame from the first base. V is cut by 4 bases and J by 5 bases, and the space between the germline ends is 12 bases.